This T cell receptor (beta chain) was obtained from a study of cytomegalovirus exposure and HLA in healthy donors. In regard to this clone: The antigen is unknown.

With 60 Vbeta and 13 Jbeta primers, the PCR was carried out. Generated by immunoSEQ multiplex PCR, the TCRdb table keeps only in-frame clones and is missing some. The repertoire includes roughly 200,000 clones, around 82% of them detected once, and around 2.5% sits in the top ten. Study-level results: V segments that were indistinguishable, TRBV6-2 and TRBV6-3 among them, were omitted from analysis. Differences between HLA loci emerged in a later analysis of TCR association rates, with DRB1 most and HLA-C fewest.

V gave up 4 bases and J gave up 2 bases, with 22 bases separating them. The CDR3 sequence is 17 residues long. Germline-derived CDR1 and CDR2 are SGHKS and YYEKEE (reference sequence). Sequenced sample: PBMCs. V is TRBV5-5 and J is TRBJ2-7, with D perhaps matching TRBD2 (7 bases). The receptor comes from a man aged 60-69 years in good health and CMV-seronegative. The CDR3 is CASSGGAGFGGPYEQYF. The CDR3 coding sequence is TGTGCCAGCAGCGGGGGGGCAGGGTTCGGCGGCCCCTACGAGCAGTACTTC.